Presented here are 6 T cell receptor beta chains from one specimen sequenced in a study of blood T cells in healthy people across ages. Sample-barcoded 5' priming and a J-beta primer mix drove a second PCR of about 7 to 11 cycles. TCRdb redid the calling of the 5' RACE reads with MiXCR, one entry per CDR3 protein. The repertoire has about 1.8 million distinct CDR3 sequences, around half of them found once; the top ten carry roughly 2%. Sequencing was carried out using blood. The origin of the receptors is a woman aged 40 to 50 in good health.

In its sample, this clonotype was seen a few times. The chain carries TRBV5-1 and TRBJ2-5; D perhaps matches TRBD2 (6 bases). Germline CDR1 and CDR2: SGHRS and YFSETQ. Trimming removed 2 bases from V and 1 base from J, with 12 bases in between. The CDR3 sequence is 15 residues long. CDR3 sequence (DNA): TGCGCCAGCAGCTTACCAGCGGGCGGCCAAGAGACCCAGTACTTC. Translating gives CASSLPAGGQETQYF.

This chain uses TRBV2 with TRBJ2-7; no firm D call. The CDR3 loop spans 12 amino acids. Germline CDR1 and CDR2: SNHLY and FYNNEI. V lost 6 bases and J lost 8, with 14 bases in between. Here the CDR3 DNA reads TGTGCCAGCAGCCTCTATGGTCTTCAGCAGTACTTC. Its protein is CASSLYGLQQYF.

The CDR3 bases are TGTGCCAGCAGCCGGGACAGGGTATCCGAGCAGTACTTC. Its translation: CASSRDRVSEQYF. V usage is TRBV11-3 and J usage is TRBJ2-7; 9 bases are a match to TRBD1. V was clipped by 5 bases and J by 6 bases; unmatched bases: 5. The CDR3 has 13 residues. Germline loops: CDR1 SGHNT, CDR2 YENEEA.

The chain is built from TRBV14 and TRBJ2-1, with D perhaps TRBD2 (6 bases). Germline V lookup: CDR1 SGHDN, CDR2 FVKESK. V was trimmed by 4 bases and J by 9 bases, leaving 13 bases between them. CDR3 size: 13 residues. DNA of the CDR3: TGTGCCAGCAGCCGTGCGCGGGGTCCTGAGCAGTTCTTC. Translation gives CASSRARGPEQFF.

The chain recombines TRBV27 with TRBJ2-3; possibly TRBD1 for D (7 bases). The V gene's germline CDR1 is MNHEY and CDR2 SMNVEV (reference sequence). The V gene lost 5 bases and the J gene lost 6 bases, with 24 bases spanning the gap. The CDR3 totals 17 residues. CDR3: CASSPRDSFLMGDTQYF. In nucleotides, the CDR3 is TGTGCCAGCAGTCCGCGGGACAGCTTCTTAATGGGGGATACGCAGTATTTT.

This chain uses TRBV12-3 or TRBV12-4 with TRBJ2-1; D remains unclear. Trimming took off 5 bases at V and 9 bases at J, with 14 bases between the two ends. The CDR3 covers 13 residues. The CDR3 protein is CASSVAAVGEQFF. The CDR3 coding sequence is TGTGCCAGCAGTGTGGCCGCGGTGGGTGAGCAGTTCTTC.